The T cell receptor (beta chain) under discussion was sequenced for a study of T cell responses to AZD1222 COVID-19 vaccine. Study as a whole: Pooled together were second doses at about 4 or about 12 weeks.

TCRdb keeps only in-frame clones here, not all; method: immunoSEQ multiplex PCR. The repertoire holds over 95,000 clones, with approximately 87% as singletons. Per the germline V gene, CDR1 is SGHTA and CDR2 is FQGTGA. The CDR3 spans 14 residues. With 1 base removed from V and 10 bases from J, the gap between germline ends came to 14 bases. The source of this sequence is an adult in good health. The J gene is TRBJ2-1, the V gene TRBV7-3; D not certain. Sequences were derived from peripheral blood, sampled on day 0 of AZD1222 vaccination. The CDR3 is CASSLNSIANEQFF. CDR3 nucleotide sequence: TGTGCCAGCAGCTTAAATAGCATCGCGAACGAGCAGTTCTTC. Full variable domain (remainder filled in from reference TRBV7-3 and TRBJ2-1): GAGVSQTPSNKVTEKGKYVELRCDPISGHTALYWYRQSLGQGPEFLIYFQGTGAADDSGLPNDRFFAVRPEGSVSTLKIQRTERGDSAVYLCASSLNSIANEQFFGPGTRLTVL.